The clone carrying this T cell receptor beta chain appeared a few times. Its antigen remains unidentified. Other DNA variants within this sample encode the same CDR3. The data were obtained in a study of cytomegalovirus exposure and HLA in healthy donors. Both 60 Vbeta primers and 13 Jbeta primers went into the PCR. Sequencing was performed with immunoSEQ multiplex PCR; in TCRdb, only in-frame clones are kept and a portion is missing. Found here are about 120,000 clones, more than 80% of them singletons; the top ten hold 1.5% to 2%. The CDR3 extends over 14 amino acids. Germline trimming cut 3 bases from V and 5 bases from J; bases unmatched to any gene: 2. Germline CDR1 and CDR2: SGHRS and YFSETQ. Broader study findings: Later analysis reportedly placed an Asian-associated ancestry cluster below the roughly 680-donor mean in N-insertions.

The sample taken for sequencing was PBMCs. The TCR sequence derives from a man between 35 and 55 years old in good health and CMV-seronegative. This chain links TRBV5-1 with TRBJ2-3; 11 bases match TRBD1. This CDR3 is CASSSGQGGDTQYF. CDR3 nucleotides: TGCGCCAGCAGCTCGGGACAGGGGGGAGATACGCAGTATTTT.